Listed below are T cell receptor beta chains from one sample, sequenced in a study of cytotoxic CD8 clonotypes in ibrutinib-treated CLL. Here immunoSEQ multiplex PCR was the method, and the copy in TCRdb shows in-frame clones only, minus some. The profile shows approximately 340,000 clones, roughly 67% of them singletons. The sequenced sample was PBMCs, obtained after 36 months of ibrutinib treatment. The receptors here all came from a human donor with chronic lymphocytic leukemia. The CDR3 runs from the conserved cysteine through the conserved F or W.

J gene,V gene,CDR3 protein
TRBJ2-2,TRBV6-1,CASSVLETGELFF
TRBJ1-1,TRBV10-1,CASSLNTGTALYTEAFF
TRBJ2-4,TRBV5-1,CASSLEDRRFAKNIQYF
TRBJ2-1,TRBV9,CASSAHPGDEQFF
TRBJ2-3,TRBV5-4,CASSLSDGADTQYF
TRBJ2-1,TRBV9,CASSVGLAGDQGEQFF
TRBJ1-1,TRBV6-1,CATQVGMNTEAFF
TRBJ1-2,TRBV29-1,CSVGSGYGYTF
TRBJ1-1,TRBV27,CASSVRGLLNTEAFF
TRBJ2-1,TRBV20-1,CSASDDEQFF
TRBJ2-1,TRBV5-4,CASSSPTSGGRHEQFF
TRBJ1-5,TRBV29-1,CSAGQPQHF
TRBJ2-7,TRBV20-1,CSARLLDEQYF
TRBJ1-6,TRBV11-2,CASSLRTGFNSPLHF
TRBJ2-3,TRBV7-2,CASSLTRNTQYF
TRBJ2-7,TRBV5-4,CASSLESRFGEQYF
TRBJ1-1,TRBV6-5,CASSGQGYTEAFF
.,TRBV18,CASSPQQGKELFF
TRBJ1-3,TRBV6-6,CASSSPTGSGNTIYF
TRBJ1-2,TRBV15,CATSRDSGTLFGYTF
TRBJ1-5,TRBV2,CASRLRTGNSNQPQHF
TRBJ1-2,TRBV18,CASSPYKQGNYGYTF
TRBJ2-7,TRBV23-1,CASRHGSPGCEQYF
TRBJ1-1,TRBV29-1,CSVTETGWGTEAFF
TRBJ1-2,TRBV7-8,CASSSYRGFVGYTF
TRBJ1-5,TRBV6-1,CASSGRRTSNQPQHF
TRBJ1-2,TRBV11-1,CASSSPRSRNYGYTF
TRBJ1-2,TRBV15,CATQRDTLYGYTF
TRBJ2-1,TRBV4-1,CASSQDRPSGRAYNEQFF
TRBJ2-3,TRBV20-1,CGLEKDTQYF
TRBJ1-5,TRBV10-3,CAISESGPQSSQPQHF
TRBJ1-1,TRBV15,CATSDRGLTEAFF
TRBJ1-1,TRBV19,CASSVNPGTLMNTEAFF
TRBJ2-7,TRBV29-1,CSVGSGGYEQYF
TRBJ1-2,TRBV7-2,CASSLVTGSGGYTF
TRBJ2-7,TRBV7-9,CASSLQGGGEQYF
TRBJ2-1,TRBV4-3,CASSQDALLAGSGYEQFF
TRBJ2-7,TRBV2,CASSSHRRSYEQYF
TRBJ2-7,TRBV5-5,CASSLTYEQYF
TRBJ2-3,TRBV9,CASSVGTSQYF
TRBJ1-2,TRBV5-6,CASSSGRGFGYTF
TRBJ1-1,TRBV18,CASSPADRGEAFF
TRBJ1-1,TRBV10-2,CASESDRGTRAFF
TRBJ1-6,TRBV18,CASGRDVESPLHF
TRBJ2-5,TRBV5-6,CASSFGLIWDTQETQYF
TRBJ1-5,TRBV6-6,CASQGQGRKQPQHF
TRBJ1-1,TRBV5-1,CASSLWWAEDTEAFF
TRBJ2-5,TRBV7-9,CASSTRVQETQYF
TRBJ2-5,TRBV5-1,CASSLSLGGFQETQYF
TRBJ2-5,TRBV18,CASSPPGGVRETQYF
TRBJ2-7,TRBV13,CASRLTGFYEQYF